This record covers a single T cell receptor (beta chain). Antigen: not known. Mismatch with germline at one junction end may stem from a read error. Method: immunoSEQ multiplex PCR; TCRdb's copy keeps in-frame clones and lacks some. Found here are some 35,000 clones, approximately 87% of them singletons; the top ten hold 25% to 35%. The CDR3 totals 13 residues. CDR1 SSHAT and CDR2 FNYEAQ come from the germline V gene (reference sequence). These data are taken from a study of OX40 agonist ivuxolimab in advanced cancers. Background on the study: Enrolled patients in dose escalation had cancers that were hepatocellular carcinoma, melanoma, renal cell or head and neck cancer. Three patients got partial responses; one had hepatocellular carcinoma and two had cutaneous melanoma.

The sampling schedule covered blood at baseline, cycle 4 day 1, and cycle 7 day 1. General observations from the study: Partial responders receiving 0.1-3.0 mg/kg showed among the lowest clonal expansion.

The TCR sequence derives from an adult with an advanced solid tumor such as melanoma, head and neck, liver or kidney cancer. The starting material was CD4+ or CD8+ T cells sorted from blood, obtained in a trial of the OX40 agonist ivuxolimab. The V call is TRBV7-7, the J call TRBJ2-3; D is undetermined. CDR3 DNA sequence: TGTGCTAGCAGCTTAGAAAGCACAGATACGCAGTATTTT. Translating gives CASSLESTDTQYF.